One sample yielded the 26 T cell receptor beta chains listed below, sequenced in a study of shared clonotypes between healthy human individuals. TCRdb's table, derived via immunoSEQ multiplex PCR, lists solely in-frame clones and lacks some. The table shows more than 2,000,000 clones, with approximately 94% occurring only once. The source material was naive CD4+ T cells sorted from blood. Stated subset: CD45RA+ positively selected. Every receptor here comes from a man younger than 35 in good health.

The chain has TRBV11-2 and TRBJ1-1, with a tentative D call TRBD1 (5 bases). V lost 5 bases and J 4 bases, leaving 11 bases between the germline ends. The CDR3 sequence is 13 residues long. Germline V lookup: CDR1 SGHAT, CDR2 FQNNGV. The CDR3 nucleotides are TGTGCCAGCAGCCATTCCGGGGGCACTGAAGCTTTCTTT. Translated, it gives CASSHSGGTEAFF.

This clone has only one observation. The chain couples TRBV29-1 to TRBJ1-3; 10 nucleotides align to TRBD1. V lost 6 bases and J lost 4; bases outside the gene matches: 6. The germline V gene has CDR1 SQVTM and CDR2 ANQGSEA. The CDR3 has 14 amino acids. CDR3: CSVDRTGGGNTIYF. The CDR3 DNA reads TGCAGCGTCGATCGGACAGGGGGAGGAAACACCATATATTTT.

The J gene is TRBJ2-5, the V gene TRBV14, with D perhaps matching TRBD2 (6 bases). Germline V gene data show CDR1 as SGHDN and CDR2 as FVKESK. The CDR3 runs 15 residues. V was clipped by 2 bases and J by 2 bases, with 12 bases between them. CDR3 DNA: TGTGCCAGCAGCCAATTTATCGGGGGTCAAGAGACCCAGTACTTC. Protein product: CASSQFIGGQETQYF. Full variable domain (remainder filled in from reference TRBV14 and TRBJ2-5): EAGVTQFPSHSVIEKGQTVTLRCDPISGHDNLYWYRRVMGKEIKFLLHFVKESKQDESGMPNNRFLAERTGGTYSTLKVQPAELEDSGVYFCASSQFIGGQETQYFGPGTRLLVL.

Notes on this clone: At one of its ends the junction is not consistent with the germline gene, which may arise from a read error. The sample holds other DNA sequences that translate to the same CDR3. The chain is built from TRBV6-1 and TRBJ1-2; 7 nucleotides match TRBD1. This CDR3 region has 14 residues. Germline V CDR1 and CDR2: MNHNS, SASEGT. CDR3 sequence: CASSERGPNYGYTF. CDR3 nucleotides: TGTGCCAGCAGTGAAAGGGGGCCTAATTATGGCTACACCTTC.

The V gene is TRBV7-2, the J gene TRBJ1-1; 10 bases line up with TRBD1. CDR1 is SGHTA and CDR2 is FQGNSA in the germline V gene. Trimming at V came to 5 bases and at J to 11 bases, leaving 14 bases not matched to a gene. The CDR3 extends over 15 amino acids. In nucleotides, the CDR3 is TGTGCCAGCAGCCGACAGGGGGCCTCACTGAAGGGCGCTTTCTTT. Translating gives CASSRQGASLKGAFF.

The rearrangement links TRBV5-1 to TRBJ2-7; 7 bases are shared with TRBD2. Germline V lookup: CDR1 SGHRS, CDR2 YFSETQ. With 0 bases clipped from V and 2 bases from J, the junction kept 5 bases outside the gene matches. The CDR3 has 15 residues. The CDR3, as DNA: TGCGCCAGCAGCTTGGGAGGACTAGAAGCCTACGAGCAGTACTTC. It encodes CASSLGGLEAYEQYF.

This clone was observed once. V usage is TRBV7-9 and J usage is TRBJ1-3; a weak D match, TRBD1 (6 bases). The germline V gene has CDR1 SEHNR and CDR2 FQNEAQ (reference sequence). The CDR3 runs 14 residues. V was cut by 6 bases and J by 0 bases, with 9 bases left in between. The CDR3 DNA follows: TGTGCCAGCAGGACAGGCTCCTCTGGAAACACCATATATTTT. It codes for CASRTGSSGNTIYF.

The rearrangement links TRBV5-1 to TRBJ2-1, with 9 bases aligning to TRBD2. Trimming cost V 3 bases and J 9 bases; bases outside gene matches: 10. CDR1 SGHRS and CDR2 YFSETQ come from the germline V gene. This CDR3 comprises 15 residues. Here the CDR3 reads CASSYYSGSSGEQFF. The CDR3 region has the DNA TGCGCCAGCAGCTATTATAGCGGGAGTAGCGGTGAGCAGTTCTTC.

CDR3 sequence: CASSPGGGGWTEAFF. CDR3 in DNA: TGTGCCAGCTCACCCGGAGGGGGGGGGTGGACTGAAGCTTTCTTT. This chain uses TRBV18 with TRBJ1-1; D perhaps matches TRBD1 (6 bases). Trimming took off 3 bases at V and 5 bases at J, with 16 bases between the two ends. The germline gives CDR1 KGHSH, CDR2 LQKENI. This CDR3 spans 15 amino acids.

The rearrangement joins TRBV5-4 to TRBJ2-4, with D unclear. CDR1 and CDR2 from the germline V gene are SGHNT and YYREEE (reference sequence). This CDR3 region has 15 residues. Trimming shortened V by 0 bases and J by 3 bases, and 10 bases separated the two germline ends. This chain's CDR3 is CASSLGPGNKNIQYF. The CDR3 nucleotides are TGTGCCAGCAGCTTGGGGCCGGGCAACAAAAACATTCAGTACTTC.

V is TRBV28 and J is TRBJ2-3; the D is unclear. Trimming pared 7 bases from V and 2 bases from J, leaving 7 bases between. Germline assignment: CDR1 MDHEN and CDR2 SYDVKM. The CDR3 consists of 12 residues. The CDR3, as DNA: TGTGCCAGCACAGACTTCACAGATACGCAGTATTTT. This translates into CASTDFTDTQYF.

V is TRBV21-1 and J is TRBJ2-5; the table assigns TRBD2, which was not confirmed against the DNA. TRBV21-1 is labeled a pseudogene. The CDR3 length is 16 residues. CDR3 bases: TGTGCCAGCGTACACGTTGAGGGATGTGAATTGGAGACCCAGTACTTC. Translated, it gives CASVHVEGCELETQYF.

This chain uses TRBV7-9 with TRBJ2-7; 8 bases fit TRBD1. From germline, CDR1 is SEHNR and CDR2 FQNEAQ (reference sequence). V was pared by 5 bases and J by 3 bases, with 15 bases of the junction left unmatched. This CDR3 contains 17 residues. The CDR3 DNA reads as TGTGCCAGCAGCCATGGGGTGACAGGGGCCGTGCTCTACGAGCAGTACTTC. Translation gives CASSHGVTGAVLYEQYF.

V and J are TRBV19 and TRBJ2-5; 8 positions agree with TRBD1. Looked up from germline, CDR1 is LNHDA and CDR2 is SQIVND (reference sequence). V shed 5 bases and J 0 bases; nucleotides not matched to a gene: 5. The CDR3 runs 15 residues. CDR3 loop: CASSRGQGNQETQYF. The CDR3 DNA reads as TGTGCCAGTAGTCGCGGACAGGGCAACCAAGAGACCCAGTACTTC.

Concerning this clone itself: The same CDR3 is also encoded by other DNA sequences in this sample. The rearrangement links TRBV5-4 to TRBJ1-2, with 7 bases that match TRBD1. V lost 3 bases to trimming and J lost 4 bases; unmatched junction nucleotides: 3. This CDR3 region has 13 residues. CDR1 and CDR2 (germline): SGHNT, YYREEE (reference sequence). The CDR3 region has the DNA TGTGCCAGCAGCTCGGGACAGATCTATGGCTACACCTTC. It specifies CASSSGQIYGYTF.

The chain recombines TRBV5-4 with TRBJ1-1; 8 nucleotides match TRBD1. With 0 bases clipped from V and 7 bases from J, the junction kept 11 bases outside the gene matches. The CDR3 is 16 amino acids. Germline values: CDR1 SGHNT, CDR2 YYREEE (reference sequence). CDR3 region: CASSLAHKTGDDEAFF. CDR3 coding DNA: TGTGCCAGCAGCTTGGCCCACAAGACAGGGGATGATGAAGCTTTCTTT.

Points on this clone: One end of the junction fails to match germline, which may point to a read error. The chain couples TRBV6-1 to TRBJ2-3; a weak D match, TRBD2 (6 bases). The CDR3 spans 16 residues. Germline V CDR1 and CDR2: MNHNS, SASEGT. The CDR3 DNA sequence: TGTGCCAGCAGTAAAGCCATGGGCGGGAACACAGATACGCAGTATTTT. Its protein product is CASSKAMGGNTDTQYF.

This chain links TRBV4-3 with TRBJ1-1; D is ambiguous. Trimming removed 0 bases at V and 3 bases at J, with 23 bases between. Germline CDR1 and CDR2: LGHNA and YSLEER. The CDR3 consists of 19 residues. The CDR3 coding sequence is TGCGCCAGCAGCCAAGATTTAATACCGAATAACACGGGATACACTGAAGCTTTCTTT. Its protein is CASSQDLIPNNTGYTEAFF.

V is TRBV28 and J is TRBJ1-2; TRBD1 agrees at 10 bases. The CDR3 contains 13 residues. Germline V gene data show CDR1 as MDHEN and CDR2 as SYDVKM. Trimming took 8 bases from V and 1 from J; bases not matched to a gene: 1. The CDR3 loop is CASRDRGNYGYTF. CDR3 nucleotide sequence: TGTGCCAGCCGGGACAGGGGTAACTATGGCTACACCTTC.

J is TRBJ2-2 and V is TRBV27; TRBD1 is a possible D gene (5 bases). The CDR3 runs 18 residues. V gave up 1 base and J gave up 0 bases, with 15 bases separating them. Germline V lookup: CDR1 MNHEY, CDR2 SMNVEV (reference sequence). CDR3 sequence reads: CASSLFQGYGANTGELFF. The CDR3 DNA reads TGTGCCAGCAGTTTATTCCAGGGCTACGGTGCGAACACCGGGGAGCTGTTTTTT.

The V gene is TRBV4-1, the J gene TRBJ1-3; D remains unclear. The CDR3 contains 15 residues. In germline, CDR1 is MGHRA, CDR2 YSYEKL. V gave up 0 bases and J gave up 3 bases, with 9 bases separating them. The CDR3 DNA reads TGCGCCAGCAGCCAAGATCTTTATTTTGGAAACACCATATATTTT. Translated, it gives CASSQDLYFGNTIYF.

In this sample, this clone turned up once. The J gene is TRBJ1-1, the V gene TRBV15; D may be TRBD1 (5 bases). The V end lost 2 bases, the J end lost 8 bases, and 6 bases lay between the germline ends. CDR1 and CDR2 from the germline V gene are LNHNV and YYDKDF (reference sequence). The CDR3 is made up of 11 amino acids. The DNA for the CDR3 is TGTGCCACCAGCAGAAACAGGGAAGCTTTCTTT. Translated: CATSRNREAFF.

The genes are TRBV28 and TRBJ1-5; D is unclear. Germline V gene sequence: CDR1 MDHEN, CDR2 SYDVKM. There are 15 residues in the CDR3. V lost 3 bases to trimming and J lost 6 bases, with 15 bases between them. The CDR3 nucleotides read TGTGCCAGCAGTTTTTCTCGGACTATGAGTCAGCCCCAGCATTTT. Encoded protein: CASSFSRTMSQPQHF. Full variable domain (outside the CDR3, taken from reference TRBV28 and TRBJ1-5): DVKVTQSSRYLVKRTGEKVFLECVQDMDHENMFWYRQDPGLGLRLIYFSYDVKMKEKGDIPEGYSVSREKKERFSLILESASTNQTSMYLCASSFSRTMSQPQHFGDGTRLSIL.

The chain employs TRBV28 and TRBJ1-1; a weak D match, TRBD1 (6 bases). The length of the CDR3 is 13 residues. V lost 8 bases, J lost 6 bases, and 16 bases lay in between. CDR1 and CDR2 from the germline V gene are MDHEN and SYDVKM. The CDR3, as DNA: TGTGCCAGCCAGGGGCGGATGGGACCTGAAGCTTTCTTT. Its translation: CASQGRMGPEAFF.

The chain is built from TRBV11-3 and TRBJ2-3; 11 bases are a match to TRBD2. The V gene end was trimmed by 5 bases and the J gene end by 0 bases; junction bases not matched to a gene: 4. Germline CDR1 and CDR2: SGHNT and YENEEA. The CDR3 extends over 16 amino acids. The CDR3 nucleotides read TGTGCCAGCAGCCCTCGGACTAGCGGGAGCACAGATACGCAGTATTTT. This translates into CASSPRTSGSTDTQYF.

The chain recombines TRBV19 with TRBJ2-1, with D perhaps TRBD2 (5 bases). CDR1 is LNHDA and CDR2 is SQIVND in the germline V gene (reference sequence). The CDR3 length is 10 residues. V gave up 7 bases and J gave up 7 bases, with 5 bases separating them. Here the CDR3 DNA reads TGTGCCAGTACGGGGAATGAGCAGTTCTTC. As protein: CASTGNEQFF.